The clone carrying this TCR beta chain has only one observation. Its antigen is still unknown. Primers: 60 Vbeta forward and 13 Jbeta reverse. This table comes from immunoSEQ multiplex PCR, and its TCRdb copy is limited to in-frame clones, with some not included. Altogether 100,000 to 150,000 clones are present, more than 80% being singletons, with the ten largest covering 5.5% to 7%. The data belong to a study of cytomegalovirus exposure and HLA in healthy donors. Regarding the study as a whole: Despite most TCR sequences being rare, some public TCRs occurred in many donors.

The sample taken for sequencing was PBMCs. The TCR comes from a woman aged 40 to 50 in good health and CMV-seropositive.

CDR3 coding DNA: TGTGCCAGCAGCCAAGATCAGGGGGTAAGCCAGCATTTT. Amino acid sequence: CASSQDQGVSQHF. The chain uses TRBV4-2 and TRBJ1-5, with TRBD1 matching over 7 bases. CDR1 is LGHNA and CDR2 is YNFKEQ in the germline V gene. V lost 0 bases and J lost 12; bases outside the gene matches: 5. This CDR3 is 13 amino acids long.